A selection of T cell receptor beta chains follows, all from one sample in a study of blood T cells in healthy people across ages. TCRdb re-called the 5' RACE reads through MiXCR, storing one row per CDR3 protein. The sample records 1.5 million to 2 million distinct CDR3 sequences, approximately 30% being singletons. The sample was blood. Every receptor here comes from a woman aged 30 to 39 in good health. Each CDR3 is given with its conserved first and last residue. A D gene is named only where the DNA matches it firmly. Not all rows give a size; the values are once, few, many and, for expanded clones, a class.

abundance | j_gene | v_gene | d_gene | CDR3nt | CDR3aa
. | TRBJ2-1 | TRBV20-1 | . | TGCAGTGCTAGAGACCGCTCGGGTTATACCTACAATGAGCAGTTCTTC | CSARDRSGYTYNEQFF
. | TRBJ1-4 | TRBV10-3 | . | TGTGCCATCAGGGGAGACGGATCAACTAATGAAAAACTGTTTTTT | CAIRGDGSTNEKLFF
once | TRBJ2-1 | TRBV20-1 | . | TGCAGTGCTATTATGGGGGGATCCTACGAGCAGTTCTTC | CSAIMGGSYEQFF
. | TRBJ1-1 | TRBV29-1 | . | TGCAGCGTCGACGGACAGTATCCTGAAGCTTTCTTT | CSVDGQYPEAFF
. | TRBJ2-5 | TRBV4-1 | . | TGCGCCAGCAGCCAAGGAGGGCTAGCGTTGATGAAGCAGTACTTC | CASSQGGLALMKQYF
. | TRBJ2-7 | TRBV6-2/TRBV6-3 | TRBD1 | TGTGCCAGCAGTAACAGGGGTTCCCCCTACGAGCAGTACTTC | CASSNRGSPYEQYF
few | TRBJ2-5 | TRBV20-1 | . | TGCAGTGCTAGAGATGCCAGGATTGTCGAAGAGACCCAGTACTTC | CSARDARIVEETQYF
few | TRBJ2-7 | TRBV3-1 | . | TGTGCCAGCAGCCAAGATCTGGTGGGAGTGTACGAGCAGTACTTC | CASSQDLVGVYEQYF
. | TRBJ2-3 | TRBV5-1 | TRBD1 | TGCGCCAGCAGCCCACGGCCGGGACAGGGGACCGATACGCAGTATTTT | CASSPRPGQGTDTQYF
. | TRBJ2-7 | TRBV29-1 | . | TGCAGCCCCGGGAGCGGGTTCTCCTACGAGCAGTACTTC | CSPGSGFSYEQYF
few | TRBJ2-7 | TRBV6-2/TRBV6-3 | . | TGTTCCACAAATCAGGCGGACACTTACTCCTACGAGCAGTACTTC | CSTNQADTYSYEQYF
. | TRBJ1-1 | TRBV19 | . | TGTGCCAGTAGTAGCCCACGGGGTAGACTGAACACTGAAGCTTTCTTT | CASSSPRGRLNTEAFF
. | TRBJ1-6 | TRBV6-1 | TRBD1 | TGTGCCAGCGGTGGCCTGGCGGCAGGGGGAGGGTCACCCCTCCACTTT | CASGGLAAGGGSPLHF
. | TRBJ1-2 | TRBV20-1 | . | TGCAGTGCTAGAGGGACAGAAAACTATGGCTACACCTTC | CSARGTENYGYTF
many | TRBJ2-1 | TRBV10-3 | . | TGTGCCATCAGTATTAGCGGTCGGGACAATGAGCAGTTCTTC | CAISISGRDNEQFF
. | TRBJ2-3 | TRBV12-3/TRBV12-4 | . | TGTGCCAGCAGCCCCACTAGGAATACGCAGTATTTT | CASSPTRNTQYF
few | TRBJ2-2 | TRBV7-7 | . | TGTGCCAGCAGCTTATCAGGGTCCGGGGAGCTGTTTTTT | CASSLSGSGELFF
. | TRBJ2-6 | TRBV7-9 | TRBD1 | TGTGCCAGCAGCTTAGGTCTGACAGGGGATATGGCTGGGGCCAACGTCCTGACTTTC | CASSLGLTGDMAGANVLTF
few | TRBJ2-7 | TRBV10-3 | . | TGTGCCATCAGTGAGTCCCACGGATCCTACGAGCAGTACTTC | CAISESHGSYEQYF
few | TRBJ2-5 | TRBV12-5 | . | TGTGCTAGTGGAACTCACGGAACCGAGACCCAGTACTTC | CASGTHGTETQYF
. | TRBJ2-1 | TRBV7-9 | TRBD2 | TGTGCCAGCAGCCTTCCCGGACTAGCGGGATACAATGTGCAGTTCTTC | CASSLPGLAGYNVQFF
many | TRBJ2-7 | TRBV6-6 | TRBD1 | TGTGCCAGCAGTTACTGGGGGACAGGCGGCGAGCAGTACTTC | CASSYWGTGGEQYF
few | TRBJ2-3 | TRBV7-9 | . | TGTGCCAGCAGCTGGGACTCAGGCCCAGATACGCAGTATTTT | CASSWDSGPDTQYF
many | TRBJ2-1 | TRBV10-3 | TRBD2 | TGTGCCATCAGTGACATACTAGCGACGAGCTCCTACAATGAGCAGTTCTTC | CAISDILATSSYNEQFF
. | TRBJ2-5 | TRBV5-1 | . | TGCGCCAGCAGCTTGCAGTGCCAAGAGACCCAGTACTTC | CASSLQCQETQYF
. | TRBJ2-2 | TRBV9 | TRBD2 | TGTGCCAGCAGCGTACCATCGGGGGGTGGAGACACCGGGGAGCTGTTTTTT | CASSVPSGGGDTGELFF
. | TRBJ1-4 | TRBV18 | TRBD1 | TGTGCCAGCTCGACAGGGTTCACTAATGAAAAACTGTTTTTT | CASSTGFTNEKLFF
few | TRBJ2-7 | TRBV2 | TRBD2 | TGTGCCACTCGAGCGGGGGGCAACTACGAGCAGTACTTC | CATRAGGNYEQYF
. | TRBJ2-1 | TRBV3-1 | . | TGTGCCAGCAGCCAAGGTCGGCAATACAATGAGCAGTTCTTC | CASSQGRQYNEQFF
. | TRBJ2-1 | TRBV20-1 | . | TGCAGTGGTTGGGACCCGCTGTCGAATGAGCAGTTCTTC | CSGWDPLSNEQFF
many | TRBJ2-1 | TRBV7-3 | TRBD1 | TGTGCCAGCAGCCCTACGACCACAGGGGCCTACAATGAGCAGTTCTTC | CASSPTTTGAYNEQFF
. | TRBJ2-7 | TRBV2 | . | TGTGCCAGCGCTCCGGGTGAGCAGTACTTC | CASAPGEQYF
. | TRBJ1-3 | TRBV19 | . | TGTGCCAGTAGTATCGACGGACTGTTCCTTCGGGGAAACACCATATATTTT | CASSIDGLFLRGNTIYF
many | TRBJ2-7 | TRBV7-9 | TRBD2 | TGTGCCAGCAGCTCCGGGACTATACAGACCTACGAGCAGTACTTC | CASSSGTIQTYEQYF
. | TRBJ2-1 | TRBV10-3 | . | TGTGCCATCAGTGAGTCTGGTGGGCTTAGGGGTGAGCAGTTCTTC | CAISESGGLRGEQFF
few | TRBJ1-4 | TRBV4-1 | . | TGCGCCAGCAGCCCCGGTTGGCTGCCTAATGAAAAACTGTTTTTT | CASSPGWLPNEKLFF
few | TRBJ2-7 | TRBV7-9 | TRBD1 | TGTGCCAGCAGCTTAACCAGGGGGTCGAACGAGCAGTACTTC | CASSLTRGSNEQYF
few | TRBJ2-1 | TRBV6-1 | TRBD2 | TGTGCCAGCAGTGGGCGGACTAGCGGAACCTACAATGAGCAGTTCTTC | CASSGRTSGTYNEQFF
. | TRBJ2-5 | TRBV7-8 | . | TGTGCCAGCAGCTTAGAAAGGGGAATAATTAATGAGCAGTACTTC | CASSLERGIINEQYF
many | TRBJ2-6 | TRBV12-3/TRBV12-4 | . | TGTGCCAGCAGTTTACGGGCTCCCTCTGGGGCCAACGTCCTGACTTTC | CASSLRAPSGANVLTF
. | TRBJ2-5 | TRBV5-1 | TRBD1 | TGCGCCAGCAACTTGTGGACAGGGGGCGCCCAGACCCAGTACTTC | CASNLWTGGAQTQYF
. | TRBJ2-1 | TRBV29-1 | TRBD2 | TGCAGCGCTAACCCCCTCACTAGCGCTTTGTACAATGAGCGGTTCTTC | CSANPLTSALYNERFF
. | TRBJ2-1 | TRBV10-3 | . | TGTGCCATCAGTGAGGCGGTGTTACATGAGCAGTTCTTC | CAISEAVLHEQFF